The 3 T cell receptor beta chains in this list originate from one sample, sequenced in a study of regulatory T cells in long-lasting Graves disease. Time point described: newly diagnosed GD, antithyroid drugs for less than 3 months. RNA extracted from PBMCs served as the sequencing template. Both iRepertoire HTBI primers and Arm-PCR of CDR3 regions were used to build the TCR beta libraries. MiXCR, run by TCRdb on the multiplex PCR reads, gives a single entry per CDR3 protein. The repertoire has 400,000 to 650,000 distinct CDR3 sequences, roughly a sixth of them found once; the top ten carry around 25%. This sample was shared with a second study, whose subject was T cells in Graves' hyperthyroidism and ophthalmopathy.

This specimen consisted of peripheral blood mononuclear cells (PBMCs), obtained at new diagnosis, from a patient treated with antithyroid drugs. The receptors stem from a woman aged 35 to 59 with Graves disease.

V is TRBV10-1 and J is TRBJ1-1; 11 bases fit TRBD1. The CDR3 covers 16 residues. Germline V gives CDR1 WNHNN, CDR2 SYGVQD (reference sequence). Germline trimming cut 6 bases from V and 7 bases from J; bases unmatched to any gene: 13. As DNA, the CDR3 is TGCGCCAGCAGGATTCGACGGGGACAGGGGGTCGGTGAAGCTTTCTTT. Protein: CASRIRRGQGVGEAFF.

There are many counts of this clonotype. This chain joins TRBV12-3 or TRBV12-4 and TRBJ2-1, with TRBD1 matching over 7 bases. J lost 6 bases, V lost 6 bases, and 5 bases had no gene match. The CDR3 runs to 13 residues. The CDR3 region has the DNA TGTGCCAGCAGACAGGGGTTTAGCAATGAGCAGTTCTTC. Protein: CASRQGFSNEQFF.

This clonotype was counted only a few times. The V call is TRBV7-9, the J call TRBJ1-5; D unresolved. The CDR3 loop spans 12 amino acids. The V end was cut by 2 bases, the J end by 8 bases, with 7 bases between. Germline assignment: CDR1 SEHNR and CDR2 FQNEAQ (reference sequence). The CDR3 reads CASSLSLEPQHF. Written as DNA, the CDR3 is TGTGCCAGCAGCTTAAGTTTGGAGCCCCAGCATTTT.